One sample yielded the 22 T cell receptor beta chains listed below, sequenced in a study of control samples from healthy donors and cancer patients. TCRdb's copy holds only in-frame clones and misses some; the assay was immunoSEQ multiplex PCR. The sample has tens of thousands of clones; more than 75% are singletons. Sequenced: PBMCs. The receptors stem from a middle-aged man with lung cancer.

This clone was seen only once. The rearrangement links TRBV2 to TRBJ1-5; TRBD1 is a possible D gene (5 bases). The ends were cut back, 4 bases at V and 3 bases at J, with 16 bases in the middle. Germline values: CDR1 SNHLY, CDR2 FYNNEI. The CDR3 contains 16 residues. CDR3 sequence reads: CASSGVGVIFNQPQHF. The CDR3 DNA reads as TGTGCCAGCAGTGGAGTGGGGGTTATATTCAATCAGCCCCAGCATTTT.

The chain has TRBV9 and TRBJ2-2; the match to TRBD2 covers 9 bases. The germline gives CDR1 SGDLS, CDR2 YYNGEE. The CDR3 is made up of 15 amino acids. The ends lost 3 bases at V and 1 base at J; junction bases unmatched: 1. The CDR3 bases are TGTGCCAGCAGCGCGACTAGCGGGAACACCGGGGAGCTGTTTTTT. It is translated as CASSATSGNTGELFF.

The J gene is TRBJ1-1, the V gene TRBV30, with D maybe TRBD1 (6 bases). In germline, CDR1 is GTSNPN, CDR2 SVGIG (reference sequence). V lost 4 bases and J 1 base, leaving 10 bases between the germline ends. The CDR3 runs to 13 residues. The CDR3 DNA reads as TGTGCCTGGACAGGGGACGCGAACACTGAAGCTTTCTTT. Its translation: CAWTGDANTEAFF.

V gene TRBV10-3 combines with J gene TRBJ1-1; 8 nucleotides align to TRBD1. CDR1 ENHRY and CDR2 SYGVKD come from the germline V gene. With V trimmed by 10 bases and J by 7 bases, 11 bases remained unmatched. This CDR3 region has 13 residues. The CDR3 loop reads CATTATGEGEAFF. The CDR3 region has the DNA TGTGCCACCACTGCGACAGGGGAGGGTGAAGCTTTCTTT.

V and J are TRBV7-3 and TRBJ1-5, with a weak D call TRBD1 (6 bases). The germline V gene has CDR1 SGHTA and CDR2 FQGTGA. Trimming took off 4 bases at V and 2 bases at J, with 6 bases between the two ends. This CDR3 is 13 amino acids long. The CDR3, as DNA: TGTGCCAGCAGCTCAGGGGGCAATCAGCCCCAGCATTTT. Its protein is CASSSGGNQPQHF.

The chain has TRBV28 and TRBJ1-5; TRBD1 agrees at 9 bases. CDR3 length: 16 amino acids. V shed 4 bases and J 5 bases; nucleotides not matched to a gene: 9. Per the germline V gene, CDR1 is MDHEN and CDR2 is SYDVKM. CDR3 residues: CASSSWHRGPHQPQHF. DNA of the CDR3: TGTGCCAGCAGTTCTTGGCACAGGGGGCCTCATCAGCCCCAGCATTTT. The full variable domain, rest sourced from reference TRBV28 and TRBJ1-5, is DVKVTQSSRYLVKRTGEKVFLECVQDMDHENMFWYRQDPGLGLRLIYFSYDVKMKEKGDIPEGYSVSREKKERFSLILESASTNQTSMYLCASSSWHRGPHQPQHFGDGTRLSIL.

The chain joins TRBV18 to TRBJ1-5; 7 bases agree with TRBD1. This CDR3 comprises 16 residues. The germline V gene encodes CDR1 KGHSH and CDR2 LQKENI. The ends lost 6 bases at V and 3 bases at J; junction bases unmatched: 11. The CDR3 protein is CASSPPGQTHNQPQHF. DNA for the CDR3: TGTGCCAGCTCGCCCCCGGGACAGACTCACAATCAGCCCCAGCATTTT.

This clone appeared a single time. The chain has TRBV6-6 and TRBJ1-5; D unclear. This CDR3 spans 12 amino acids. CDR1 MNHNY and CDR2 SVGAGI come from the germline V gene (reference sequence). V was pared by 11 bases and J by 0 bases, with 8 bases between. This chain's CDR3 is CAVGGSNQPQHF. For the CDR3, the DNA is TGTGCCGTTGGTGGTAGCAATCAGCCCCAGCATTTT.

The gene calls are TRBV19 and TRBJ2-5; D might be TRBD1 or TRBD2, each matching 6 bases. The V gene lost 3 bases and the J gene lost 6 bases, with 14 bases spanning the gap. The germline V gene encodes CDR1 LNHDA and CDR2 SQIVND (reference sequence). The length of the CDR3 is 14 residues. The CDR3 DNA is TGTGCCAGTAGTATGTCGGGGGCCGGGCAGACCCAGTACTTC. Its translation is CASSMSGAGQTQYF.

The J gene is TRBJ2-5, the V gene TRBV6-5; 12 bases align to TRBD2. This CDR3 is 15 amino acids long. V lost 8 bases, J lost 2 bases, and 6 bases stayed unmatched. Germline values: CDR1 MNHEY, CDR2 SVGAGI. Here the CDR3 reads CASFSGLAGQETQYF. As DNA, the CDR3 is TGTGCCAGCTTCAGTGGACTAGCGGGGCAAGAGACCCAGTACTTC.

The chain links TRBV13 to TRBJ2-1, with 8 bases lining up with TRBD2. Per germline, CDR1 PRHDT and CDR2 FYEKMQ (reference sequence). V shed 0 bases, J shed 4 bases, and the junction held 2 bases outside the gene matches. CDR3 size: 15 residues. CDR3 sequence: CASSLGTSGYNEQFF. In DNA form, the CDR3 reads TGTGCCAGCAGCTTAGGAACTAGCGGATACAATGAGCAGTTCTTC.

This rearrangement joins TRBV9 to TRBJ2-1; tentative D call: TRBD2 (5 bases). This CDR3 has 16 residues. V was clipped by 4 bases and J by 7 bases, with 21 bases between them. Germline CDR1 reads SGDLS; CDR2 reads YYNGEE. This CDR3 reads CASSPWTPGPTNEQFF. DNA for the CDR3: TGTGCCAGCAGCCCCTGGACTCCCGGGCCTACGAATGAGCAGTTCTTC.

V usage is TRBV12-3 or TRBV12-4 and J usage is TRBJ1-1; D is undetermined. The germline V and J ends were trimmed by 7 bases and 3 bases, with 12 bases remaining between them. CDR3 length: 13 residues. The CDR3 region is CASTLVRDTEAFF. The CDR3 nucleotides are TGTGCCAGCACCCTGGTTCGAGACACTGAAGCTTTCTTT.

The genes are TRBV28 and TRBJ2-1; 7 bases map to TRBD1. Per the germline V gene, CDR1 is MDHEN and CDR2 is SYDVKM. V shed 5 bases and J 6 bases; nucleotides not matched to a gene: 13. The CDR3 covers 16 residues. The CDR3 nucleotides read TGTGCCAGCAGTCGATGGGGGACAGCTGGGGGCAATGAGCAGTTCTTC. Its protein product is CASSRWGTAGGNEQFF.

Worth noting for this clone: A read error may account for a junction end that differs from germline. This chain uses TRBV7-7 with TRBJ2-7; 9 bases map to TRBD1. Germline CDR1 is SSHAT and CDR2 is FNYEAQ (reference sequence). The CDR3 is 15 residues long. CDR3 bases: TGTGCTAGCAGCTTAGCTGCCGGGACAGGGTCCGAGCAGTACTTC. Its translation is CASSLAAGTGSEQYF.

This sequence joins TRBV6-5 and TRBJ2-7; 12 positions agree with TRBD1. The trim removed 6 bases at V and 5 bases at J, leaving 8 bases unmatched. The length of the CDR3 is 15 residues. Germline CDR1 MNHEY, CDR2 SVGAGI. The CDR3 sequence is CASSAPGQGAHEQYF. CDR3 sequence (DNA): TGTGCCAGCAGCGCGCCGGGACAGGGGGCCCACGAGCAGTACTTC.

For this clone: At one of its ends the junction is not consistent with the germline gene, which may arise from a read error. The chain couples TRBV7-7 to TRBJ2-2; possible D gene TRBD1, 6 bases. Germline V gene sequence: CDR1 SSHAT, CDR2 FNYEAQ (reference sequence). This CDR3 contains 16 residues. This CDR3 is CASSPQGSANTGELFF. CDR3 DNA: TGTGCTAGCAGCCCACAGGGAAGTGCGAACACCGGGGAGCTGTTTTTT.

The V and J genes are TRBV28 and TRBJ2-1; possibly TRBD1 for D (6 bases). Germline CDR1 reads MDHEN; CDR2 reads SYDVKM. CDR3 length: 14 residues. The V gene lost 5 bases and the J gene lost 9 bases, with 17 bases spanning the gap. The CDR3 DNA is TGTGCCAGCAGTCCACAGGGCTGGAGCAGTGAGCAGTTCTTC. Encoded protein: CASSPQGWSSEQFF.

The chain is built from TRBV3-1 (or the pseudogene TRBV3-2) and TRBJ2-7; D uncertain. The CDR3 is 14 amino acids. The V end was cut by 4 bases, the J end by 4 bases, with 14 bases between. The germline gives CDR1 LGHDT, CDR2 YNNKEL (reference sequence). CDR3 sequence reads: CASSPTHINYEQYF. The CDR3 coding sequence is TGTGCCAGCAGCCCGACTCATATAAATTACGAGCAGTACTTC.

This clone was detected once. V and J are TRBV7-2 and TRBJ1-2; 9 bases agree with TRBD1. Unmatched junction bases numbered 14, after V lost 3 bases and J lost 0 bases. The CDR3 has 19 amino acids. The germline CDR1 and CDR2 sequences are SGHTA and FQGNSA. The DNA of the CDR3 is TGTGCCAGCAGCTTGAGGAGGAGCCTGACAGGGGGAGCTAACTATGGCTACACCTTC. This gives the protein CASSLRRSLTGGANYGYTF.

The rearrangement uses TRBV24-1 and TRBJ2-5; D is unclear. The CDR3 totals 16 residues. CDR1 is KGHDR and CDR2 is SFDVKD in the germline V gene. The V end lost 3 bases, the J end lost 2 bases, and 15 bases lay between the germline ends. CDR3 nucleotides: TGTGCCACCAGTGATACCCAACACAGCTCTCAAGAGACCCAGTACTTC. Its translation is CATSDTQHSSQETQYF.

V is TRBV28 and J is TRBJ1-5; tentatively, D is TRBD1 (5 bases). Germline V CDR1 and CDR2: MDHEN, SYDVKM. The length of the CDR3 is 14 residues. V shed 9 bases and J shed 0 bases, with 12 bases lying between them. For the CDR3, the DNA is TGTGCCAGTCGGGAGGGGCTTAGCAATCAGCCCCAGCATTTT. It yields the protein CASREGLSNQPQHF. The full variable domain, its missing parts supplied by reference TRBV28 and TRBJ1-5, is DVKVTQSSRYLVKRTGEKVFLECVQDMDHENMFWYRQDPGLGLRLIYFSYDVKMKEKGDIPEGYSVSREKKERFSLILESASTNQTSMYLCASREGLSNQPQHFGDGTRLSIL.